These T cell receptor beta chains were read from a single sample in a study of blood T cell repertoires in COVID-19. This table comes from immunoSEQ multiplex PCR, and its TCRdb copy is limited to in-frame clones, with some not included. The table records 180,000 or so clones, around 88% of them present only once. The sample comprised peripheral blood. The receptor source for this set is a woman in her thirties with acute or convalescent COVID-19. The CDR3 runs from the conserved cysteine through the conserved F or W. Clone size, where shown, is once, few, many, or a class for clones that have expanded.

v_call: TRBV7-9
j_call: TRBJ1-1
clone_size: -
cdr3_aa: CASSPDRGLSAFF

v_call: TRBV18
j_call: TRBJ2-2
clone_size: -
cdr3_aa: CASSPLGQVTGELFF

v_call: TRBV6-5
j_call: TRBJ1-5
clone_size: -
cdr3_aa: CASWDSFNQPQHF

v_call: TRBV5-6
j_call: TRBJ2-1
clone_size: -
cdr3_aa: CASSDSGRSDEQFF

v_call: TRBV11-2
j_call: TRBJ2-1
clone_size: -
cdr3_aa: CASSLGRRGSYNEQFF

v_call: TRBV10-1
j_call: TRBJ1-5
clone_size: once
cdr3_aa: CASSDNRDDQPQHF

v_call: TRBV15
j_call: TRBJ2-7
clone_size: -
cdr3_aa: CATSLRPGQTTYPEQYF

v_call: TRBV18
j_call: TRBJ2-7
clone_size: -
cdr3_aa: CASSPNWLAGGGEQYF

v_call: TRBV3-1/TRBV3-2
j_call: -
clone_size: -
cdr3_aa: CASSPWQGYEQYF

v_call: TRBV10-1
j_call: TRBJ2-1
clone_size: -
cdr3_aa: CASSASMGLANEQFF

v_call: TRBV4-2
j_call: TRBJ2-1
clone_size: -
cdr3_aa: CASSPGGARYNEQFF

v_call: TRBV5-1
j_call: TRBJ2-5
clone_size: -
cdr3_aa: CASSFAGTSEETQYF

v_call: TRBV29-1
j_call: TRBJ1-1
clone_size: -
cdr3_aa: CSVAEEDSEAFF

v_call: TRBV7-9
j_call: TRBJ2-5
clone_size: once
cdr3_aa: CASSYWTGQETQYF

v_call: TRBV7-9
j_call: TRBJ2-2
clone_size: -
cdr3_aa: CASSLAGGGELFF

v_call: TRBV10-3
j_call: TRBJ2-7
clone_size: -
cdr3_aa: CAISERENYEQYF

v_call: TRBV11-2
j_call: TRBJ1-1
clone_size: -
cdr3_aa: CASSPGAVAFF

v_call: TRBV6-2/TRBV6-3
j_call: TRBJ2-5
clone_size: -
cdr3_aa: CASSYGLAGGEETQYF

v_call: TRBV18
j_call: TRBJ2-1
clone_size: -
cdr3_aa: CASSRGDNNEQFF

v_call: TRBV5-1
j_call: TRBJ2-1
clone_size: -
cdr3_aa: CASSLGLAVYNEQFF

v_call: TRBV12-3/TRBV12-4
j_call: TRBJ2-7
clone_size: -
cdr3_aa: CASGRGGSYEQYF

v_call: TRBV28
j_call: TRBJ2-5
clone_size: -
cdr3_aa: CASRPDQETQYF

v_call: TRBV7-8
j_call: TRBJ1-4
clone_size: once
cdr3_aa: CASSLRTGGATNEKLFF

v_call: TRBV7-6
j_call: TRBJ2-1
clone_size: -
cdr3_aa: CASSLGTGQNEQFF

v_call: TRBV5-1
j_call: TRBJ2-1
clone_size: -
cdr3_aa: CASSSDSSYNEQFF

v_call: TRBV7-9
j_call: TRBJ2-1
clone_size: -
cdr3_aa: CASSGEGDEQFF

v_call: TRBV18
j_call: TRBJ2-7
clone_size: -
cdr3_aa: CASSPAGKNYEQYF

v_call: TRBV7-7
j_call: TRBJ2-5
clone_size: -
cdr3_aa: CASSWDRQETQYF

v_call: TRBV28
j_call: TRBJ2-1
clone_size: -
cdr3_aa: CASSSSTHEQFF

v_call: TRBV6-2/TRBV6-3
j_call: TRBJ1-5
clone_size: -
cdr3_aa: CASSYGSRNQPQHF

v_call: TRBV7-2
j_call: TRBJ2-3
clone_size: few
cdr3_aa: CASRSIGTQYF

v_call: TRBV20-1
j_call: TRBJ1-1
clone_size: -
cdr3_aa: CSVLRGAGAFF

v_call: TRBV5-5
j_call: TRBJ1-4
clone_size: -
cdr3_aa: CASSFFLNTELFF

v_call: TRBV27
j_call: TRBJ1-1
clone_size: -
cdr3_aa: CASSSLTRNTEAFF

v_call: TRBV5-1
j_call: TRBJ2-3
clone_size: once
cdr3_aa: CASSFLAGATDTQYF

v_call: TRBV6-5
j_call: TRBJ2-7
clone_size: -
cdr3_aa: CASTPGLSHEQYF

v_call: TRBV28
j_call: TRBJ2-3
clone_size: -
cdr3_aa: CAAAMDRGYTQYF

v_call: TRBV2
j_call: TRBJ1-6
clone_size: few
cdr3_aa: CASSDGVTLHF

v_call: TRBV24-1
j_call: TRBJ2-7
clone_size: -
cdr3_aa: CATAGVGYEQYF

v_call: TRBV7-6
j_call: TRBJ2-1
clone_size: -
cdr3_aa: CASSLFSGGYNEQFF

v_call: TRBV30
j_call: TRBJ1-5
clone_size: -
cdr3_aa: CAWSSQNNQPQHF

v_call: TRBV3-1/TRBV3-2
j_call: TRBJ2-3
clone_size: -
cdr3_aa: CASSPEGDTQYF

v_call: TRBV28
j_call: TRBJ2-2
clone_size: few
cdr3_aa: CASSSKLAAYTGELFF

v_call: TRBV6-8
j_call: TRBJ2-2
clone_size: -
cdr3_aa: CASKGGKSGGELFF

v_call: TRBV12-5
j_call: TRBJ1-1
clone_size: -
cdr3_aa: CASGFSPGGDTEAFF

v_call: TRBV9
j_call: TRBJ2-2
clone_size: -
cdr3_aa: CASSVSGGNTGELFF

v_call: TRBV15
j_call: TRBJ2-7
clone_size: -
cdr3_aa: CATRGGTYEQYF

v_call: TRBV24-1
j_call: TRBJ2-3
clone_size: -
cdr3_aa: CARSGTRFTLSTDTQYF

v_call: TRBV7-2
j_call: TRBJ2-1
clone_size: -
cdr3_aa: CASSLDGAYNEQFF

v_call: TRBV18
j_call: TRBJ2-7
clone_size: once
cdr3_aa: CASSPRNDRGLRKYF

v_call: TRBV6-5
j_call: TRBJ2-7
clone_size: -
cdr3_aa: CASSSQGWSSEQYF

v_call: TRBV11-3
j_call: TRBJ2-3
clone_size: few
cdr3_aa: CASSSPGSDTQYF

v_call: TRBV29-1
j_call: TRBJ1-2
clone_size: -
cdr3_aa: CSVENRENYGYTF

v_call: TRBV19
j_call: TRBJ2-6
clone_size: -
cdr3_aa: CASRQSGANVLTF

v_call: TRBV12-3/TRBV12-4
j_call: TRBJ2-5
clone_size: -
cdr3_aa: CASSFYQQETQYF